This T cell receptor beta chain was captured by sequencing in a study of blood T cell repertoires in COVID-19. The overall study: COVID-19 samples collected from the United States, Italy and Spain covered acute and convalescent phases. T cells, B-cell-depleted T cells, or PBMCs supplied cDNA or gDNA.

The junction had 4 bases not matched to a gene; V was cut back by 0 bases and J by 4 bases. This CDR3 is built from 15 residues. Germline-derived CDR1 and CDR2 are MNHNY and SVGAGI (reference sequence). This clone appeared once. In the original workflow: Nucleated cell number was recorded as an estimate derived from reference gene primer amplification. Using immunoSEQ multiplex PCR, the repertoire was profiled, and TCRdb retains in-frame clones only, with some absent. V, J and clone size derive from that table, while D and trimming were established from the DNA sequence. The sample lists tens of thousands of clones, more than 60% seen once, with less than 20% in the top ten.

This TCR was recovered from a human donor in a cohort sampled during active COVID-19. The V call is TRBV6-6, the J call TRBJ1-1; 8 nucleotides line up with TRBD1. Sequencing used peripheral blood. The CDR3 is CASSYSYTGGTEAFF. CDR3 DNA: TGTGCCAGCAGTTACTCTTATACAGGGGGCACTGAAGCTTTCTTT.